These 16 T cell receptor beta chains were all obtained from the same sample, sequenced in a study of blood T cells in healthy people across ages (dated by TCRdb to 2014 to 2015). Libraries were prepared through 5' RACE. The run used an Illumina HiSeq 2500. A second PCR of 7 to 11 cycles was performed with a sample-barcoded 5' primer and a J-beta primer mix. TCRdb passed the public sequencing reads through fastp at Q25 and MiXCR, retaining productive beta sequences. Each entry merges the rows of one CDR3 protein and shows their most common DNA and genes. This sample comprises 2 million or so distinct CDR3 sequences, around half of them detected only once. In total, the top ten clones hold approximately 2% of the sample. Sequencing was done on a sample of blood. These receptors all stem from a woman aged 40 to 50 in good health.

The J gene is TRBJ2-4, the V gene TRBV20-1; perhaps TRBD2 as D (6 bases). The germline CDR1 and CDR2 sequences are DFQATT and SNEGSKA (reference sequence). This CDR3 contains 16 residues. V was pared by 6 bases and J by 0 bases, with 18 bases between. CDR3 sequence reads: CSAPDSGPGAKNIQYF. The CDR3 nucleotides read TGCAGTGCCCCAGATAGCGGCCCGGGAGCCAAAAACATTCAGTACTTC.

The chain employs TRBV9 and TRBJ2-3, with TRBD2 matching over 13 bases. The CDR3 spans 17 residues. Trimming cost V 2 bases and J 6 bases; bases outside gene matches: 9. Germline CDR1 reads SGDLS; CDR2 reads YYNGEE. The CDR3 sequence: CASSVLRTSGGSDTQYF. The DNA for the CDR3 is TGTGCCAGCAGCGTGTTACGGACTAGCGGGGGTAGTGATACGCAGTATTTT.

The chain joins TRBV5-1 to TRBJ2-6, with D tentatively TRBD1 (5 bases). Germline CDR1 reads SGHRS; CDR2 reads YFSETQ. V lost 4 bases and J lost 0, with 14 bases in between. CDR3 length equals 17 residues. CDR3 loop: CASSRQGTYSGANVLTF. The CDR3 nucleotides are TGCGCCAGCAGCAGGCAGGGCACCTACTCTGGGGCCAACGTCCTGACTTTC.

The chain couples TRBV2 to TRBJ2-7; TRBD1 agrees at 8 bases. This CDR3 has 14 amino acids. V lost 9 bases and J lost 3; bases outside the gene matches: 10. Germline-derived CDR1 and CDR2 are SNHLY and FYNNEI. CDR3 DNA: TGTGCCAGGGAATCCGGGACAGGAAGCTACGAGCAGTACTTC. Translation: CARESGTGSYEQYF.

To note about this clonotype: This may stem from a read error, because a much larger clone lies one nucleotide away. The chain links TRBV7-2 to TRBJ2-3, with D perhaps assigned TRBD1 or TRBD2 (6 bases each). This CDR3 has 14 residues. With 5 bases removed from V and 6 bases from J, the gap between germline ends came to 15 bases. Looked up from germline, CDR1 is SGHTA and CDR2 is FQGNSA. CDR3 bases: TGTGCCAGCAGCGTAGGGGGGCGCCCGGATACGCAGTATTTT. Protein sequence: CASSVGGRPDTQYF.

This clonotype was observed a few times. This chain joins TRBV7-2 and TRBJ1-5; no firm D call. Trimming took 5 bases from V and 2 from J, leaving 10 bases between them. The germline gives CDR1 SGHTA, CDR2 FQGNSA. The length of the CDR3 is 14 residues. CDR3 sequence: CASSRIQGNQPQHF. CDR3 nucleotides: TGTGCCAGCAGCCGGATCCAGGGCAATCAGCCCCAGCATTTT.

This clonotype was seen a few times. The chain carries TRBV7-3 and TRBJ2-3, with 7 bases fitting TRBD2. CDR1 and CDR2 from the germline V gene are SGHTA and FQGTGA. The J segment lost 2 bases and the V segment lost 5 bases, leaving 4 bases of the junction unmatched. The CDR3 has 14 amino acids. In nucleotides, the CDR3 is TGTGCCAGCAGCCAGGGACTATACACAGATACGCAGTATTTT. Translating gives CASSQGLYTDTQYF.

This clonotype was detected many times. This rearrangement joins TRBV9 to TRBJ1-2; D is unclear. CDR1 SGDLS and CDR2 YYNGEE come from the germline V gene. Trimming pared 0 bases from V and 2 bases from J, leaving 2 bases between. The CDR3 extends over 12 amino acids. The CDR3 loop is CASSVDNYGYTF. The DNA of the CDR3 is TGTGCCAGCAGCGTAGACAACTATGGCTACACCTTC.

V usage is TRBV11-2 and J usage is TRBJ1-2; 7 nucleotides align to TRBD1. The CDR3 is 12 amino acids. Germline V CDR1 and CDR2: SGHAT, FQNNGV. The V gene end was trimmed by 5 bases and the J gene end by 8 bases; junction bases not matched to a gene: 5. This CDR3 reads CASSNHRGGYTF. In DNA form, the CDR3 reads TGTGCCAGCAGCAATCACAGGGGCGGCTACACCTTC.

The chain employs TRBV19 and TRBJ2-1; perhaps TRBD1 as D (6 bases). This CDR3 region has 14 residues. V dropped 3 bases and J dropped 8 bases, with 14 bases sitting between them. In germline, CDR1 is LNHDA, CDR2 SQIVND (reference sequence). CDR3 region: CASSMGAGTDEQFF. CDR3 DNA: TGTGCCAGTAGTATGGGGGCAGGGACCGATGAGCAGTTCTTC.

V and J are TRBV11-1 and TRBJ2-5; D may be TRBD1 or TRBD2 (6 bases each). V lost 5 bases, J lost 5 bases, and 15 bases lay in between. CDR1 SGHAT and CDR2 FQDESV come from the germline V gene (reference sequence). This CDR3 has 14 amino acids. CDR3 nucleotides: TGTGCCAGCAGCCTGACGGGGGCGGTGGAGACCCAGTACTTC. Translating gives CASSLTGAVETQYF. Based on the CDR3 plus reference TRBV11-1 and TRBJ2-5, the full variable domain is EAEVAQSPRYKITEKSQAVAFWCDPISGHATLYWYRQILGQGPELLVQFQDESVVDDSQLPKDRFSAERLKGVDSTLKIQPAELGDSAMYLCASSLTGAVETQYFGPGTRLLVL.

CDR3 region: CSAREETSGQETQYF. Written as DNA, the CDR3 is TGCAGTGCTAGAGAGGAGACTAGCGGACAAGAGACCCAGTACTTC. V and J are TRBV20-1 and TRBJ2-5; the match to TRBD2 covers 9 bases. The ends lost 0 bases at V and 2 bases at J; junction bases unmatched: 4. Germline CDR1 is DFQATT and CDR2 is SNEGSKA (reference sequence). The CDR3 consists of 15 residues.

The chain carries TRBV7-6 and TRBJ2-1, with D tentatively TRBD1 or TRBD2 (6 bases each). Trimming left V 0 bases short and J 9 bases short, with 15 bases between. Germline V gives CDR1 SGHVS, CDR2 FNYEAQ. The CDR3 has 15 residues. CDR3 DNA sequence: TGTGCCAGCAGCTTAGCGCTCTCGGGGGCGCTTGAGCAGTTCTTC. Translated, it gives CASSLALSGALEQFF.

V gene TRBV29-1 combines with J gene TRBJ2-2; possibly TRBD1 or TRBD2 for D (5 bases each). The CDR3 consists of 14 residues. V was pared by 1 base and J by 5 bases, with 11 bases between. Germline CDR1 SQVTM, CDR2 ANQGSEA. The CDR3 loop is CSVEAGTRTGELFF. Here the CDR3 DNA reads TGCAGCGTTGAAGCAGGGACGAGGACCGGGGAGCTGTTTTTT.

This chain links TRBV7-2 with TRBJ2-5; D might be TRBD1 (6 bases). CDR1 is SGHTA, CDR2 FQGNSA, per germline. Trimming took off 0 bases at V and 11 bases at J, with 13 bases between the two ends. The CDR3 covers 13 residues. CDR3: CASSLAGAIEQYF. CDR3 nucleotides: TGTGCCAGCAGCTTAGCGGGGGCAATTGAGCAGTACTTC.

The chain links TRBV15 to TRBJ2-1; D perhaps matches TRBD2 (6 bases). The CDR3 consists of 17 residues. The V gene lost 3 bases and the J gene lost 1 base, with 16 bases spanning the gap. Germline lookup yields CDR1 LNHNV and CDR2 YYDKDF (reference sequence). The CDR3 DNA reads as TGTGCCACCAGCAGTCCTGCCGGGGGAGCATCCTACAATGAGCAGTTCTTC. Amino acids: CATSSPAGGASYNEQFF.